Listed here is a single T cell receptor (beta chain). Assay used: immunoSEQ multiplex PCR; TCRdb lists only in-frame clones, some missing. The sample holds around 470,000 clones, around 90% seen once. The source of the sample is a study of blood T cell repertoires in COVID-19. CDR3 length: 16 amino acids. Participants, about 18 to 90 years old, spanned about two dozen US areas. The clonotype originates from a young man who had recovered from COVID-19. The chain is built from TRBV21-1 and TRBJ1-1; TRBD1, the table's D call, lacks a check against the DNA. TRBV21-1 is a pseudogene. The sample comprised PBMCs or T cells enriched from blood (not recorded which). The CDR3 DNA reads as TGTGCCAGCAGCAAAGCAAGGAGACAGGGGGGCACTGAAGCTTTCTTT. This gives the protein CASSKARRQGGTEAFF.